This is a list of T cell receptor beta chains from one sample in a study of human T cells and chemical hapten exposure. MiXCR, applied by TCRdb to the RACE reads, yields one record per CDR3 protein. The data hold roughly 180,000 distinct CDR3 sequences, with around 24% observed a single time. This specimen was whole blood, taken in connection with sensitization to the hapten diphenylcyclopropenone (DPC). The receptors come from a woman aged 45-65 years with alopecia areata. Some clones in this sample may be carry-over from other donors' samples. The CDR3 runs from the conserved cysteine through the conserved F or W. The D gene is left open where the match is weak. Size values are once, few and many counts, or a class for expanded clones, and some rows have none.

size: -
J: TRBJ2-2
D: TRBD2
V: TRBV3-1
CDR3: CASSQDETSRSGELFF
DNA: TGTGCCAGCAGCCAAGATGAGACTAGCCGCTCCGGGGAGCTGTTTTTT

size: -
J: TRBJ2-3
D: -
V: TRBV12-3/TRBV12-4
CDR3: CASSLATDTQYF
DNA: TGTGCCAGCAGTTTGGCGACAGATACGCAGTATTTT

size: -
J: TRBJ2-7
D: -
V: TRBV20-1
CDR3: CSARWGLGYEQYF
DNA: TGCAGTGCTAGGTGGGGGCTAGGATACGAGCAGTACTTC

size: -
J: TRBJ2-7
D: -
V: TRBV20-1
CDR3: CSAREHLFYEQYF
DNA: TGCAGTGCTAGAGAACACCTCTTCTACGAGCAGTACTTC

size: few
J: TRBJ2-2
D: TRBD1
V: TRBV9
CDR3: CASSAGQGLDTGELFF
DNA: TGTGCCAGCAGCGCCGGACAGGGATTGGACACCGGGGAGCTGTTTTTT

size: -
J: TRBJ2-3
D: TRBD2
V: TRBV11-2
CDR3: CASSLDDLAGVGDTQYF
DNA: TGTGCCAGCAGCTTAGATGATCTAGCGGGAGTAGGAGATACGCAGTATTTT

size: few
J: TRBJ2-7
D: -
V: TRBV7-9
CDR3: CASSLTGEQYF
DNA: TGTGCCAGCAGCTTAACGGGCGAGCAGTACTTC

size: -
J: TRBJ1-3
D: -
V: TRBV11-3
CDR3: CASSLVGGGGNTIYF
DNA: TGTGCCAGCAGCTTAGTAGGCGGCGGCGGAAACACCATATATTTT

size: few
J: TRBJ2-1
D: -
V: TRBV29-1
CDR3: CSVEDTGPHWFF
DNA: TGCAGCGTTGAAGATACCGGGCCCCATTGGTTCTTC

size: few
J: TRBJ2-1
D: TRBD2
V: TRBV11-1
CDR3: CASSRTSGSVSEQFF
DNA: TGTGCCAGCAGCCGGACTAGCGGGAGTGTTAGTGAGCAGTTCTTC

size: -
J: TRBJ1-1
D: TRBD1
V: TRBV2
CDR3: CASSETGEVGTEAFF
DNA: TGTGCCAGCAGTGAGACAGGGGAGGTTGGCACTGAAGCTTTCTTT

size: few
J: TRBJ2-3
D: TRBD2
V: TRBV4-1
CDR3: CASSQVLLAGALSTDTQYF
DNA: TGCGCCAGCAGCCAAGTGCTCCTAGCGGGAGCCCTCAGCACAGATACGCAGTATTTT

size: few
J: TRBJ1-1
D: TRBD1
V: TRBV5-4
CDR3: CASSPWTGGRNTEAFF
DNA: TGTGCCAGCAGCCCTTGGACAGGGGGGAGGAACACTGAAGCTTTCTTT

size: -
J: TRBJ2-1
D: -
V: TRBV6-5
CDR3: CASSYSRLHNEQFF
DNA: TGTGCCAGCAGTTACTCGAGGCTACATAATGAGCAGTTCTTC

size: few
J: TRBJ1-6
D: -
V: TRBV7-9
CDR3: CASSSEGGSPLHF
DNA: TGTGCCAGCAGCTCCGAAGGGGGTTCACCCCTCCACTTT

size: -
J: TRBJ2-3
D: -
V: TRBV7-9
CDR3: CASSPTTVPVTQYF
DNA: TGTGCCAGCAGCCCAACCACCGTGCCGGTTACGCAGTATTTT

size: few
J: TRBJ2-1
D: TRBD1
V: TRBV9
CDR3: CASSRGLRADNEQFF
DNA: TGTGCCAGCAGCAGGGGGCTCAGGGCGGACAATGAGCAGTTCTTC

size: -
J: TRBJ2-3
D: -
V: TRBV21-1
CDR3: CASSKNSRRGRGWDTQYF
DNA: TGTGCCAGCAGCAAAAACTCGCGCAGGGGGCGAGGTTGGGATACGCAGTATTTT

size: -
J: TRBJ2-2
D: -
V: TRBV20-1
CDR3: CSVMPPRTGELFF
DNA: TGCAGTGTTATGCCCCCTCGCACCGGGGAGCTGTTTTTT

size: -
J: TRBJ2-2
D: -
V: TRBV13
CDR3: CASSQNRAGTGELFF
DNA: TGTGCCAGCAGCCAGAACAGGGCTGGCACCGGGGAGCTGTTTTTT

size: -
J: TRBJ1-3
D: TRBD1
V: TRBV5-1
CDR3: CASSLVGGTASGNTIYF
DNA: TGCGCCAGCAGCTTGGTGGGAGGGACAGCCTCTGGAAACACCATATATTTT

size: few
J: TRBJ2-5
D: -
V: TRBV29-1
CDR3: CSAEKGSQETQYF
DNA: TGCAGCGCCGAGAAGGGAAGCCAAGAGACCCAGTACTTC

size: few
J: TRBJ1-2
D: -
V: TRBV2
CDR3: CASSAAGGNYGYTF
DNA: TGTGCCAGCAGTGCGGCGGGGGGAAACTATGGCTACACCTTC

size: few
J: TRBJ2-3
D: TRBD2
V: TRBV11-2
CDR3: CASSLGPGLAGLSTDTQYF
DNA: TGTGCCAGCAGCTTAGGTCCCGGACTAGCGGGACTTAGCACAGATACGCAGTATTTT

size: -
J: TRBJ2-2
D: -
V: TRBV5-1
CDR3: CASSLSVGGDTGELFF
DNA: TGCGCCAGCAGCTTGTCTGTCGGGGGAGACACCGGGGAGCTGTTTTTT

size: -
J: TRBJ1-5
D: -
V: TRBV10-3
CDR3: CATNAPNQPQHF
DNA: TGTGCCACTAACGCCCCCAATCAGCCCCAGCATTTT

size: -
J: TRBJ1-1
D: -
V: TRBV29-1
CDR3: CSVGRGGTEAFF
DNA: TGCAGCGTTGGGAGGGGAGGCACTGAAGCTTTCTTT

size: many
J: TRBJ1-2
D: TRBD1
V: TRBV20-1
CDR3: CSARVTGGDGYTF
DNA: TGCAGTGCTAGGGTGACAGGGGGCGATGGCTACACCTTC

size: -
J: TRBJ2-4
D: -
V: TRBV9
CDR3: CASSVGGALDIQYF
DNA: TGTGCCAGCAGCGTGGGGGGGGCGTTGGACATTCAGTACTTC

size: -
J: TRBJ2-7
D: -
V: TRBV18
CDR3: CASSPLEASEQYF
DNA: TGTGCCAGCTCACCATTGGAAGCCTCCGAGCAGTACTTC

size: -
J: TRBJ2-1
D: -
V: TRBV29-1
CDR3: CSVGVPLGIHNEQFF
DNA: TGCAGCGTTGGAGTTCCCCTCGGGATCCACAATGAGCAGTTCTTC

size: many
J: TRBJ1-5
D: -
V: TRBV4-1
CDR3: CASSNSNQPQHF
DNA: TGCGCCAGCAGCAATAGCAATCAGCCCCAGCATTTT

size: few
J: TRBJ1-3
D: TRBD1
V: TRBV7-9
CDR3: CASSLGPDRSGNTIYF
DNA: TGTGCCAGCAGCTTAGGCCCGGACAGGTCTGGAAACACCATATATTTT

size: -
J: TRBJ1-2
D: -
V: TRBV29-1
CDR3: CSVERPPYGYTF
DNA: TGCAGCGTTGAACGACCGCCTTACGGCTACACCTTC

size: -
J: TRBJ1-2
D: -
V: TRBV6-6
CDR3: CASSNDRNKGYTF
DNA: TGTGCCAGCAGTAACGACAGGAATAAAGGCTACACCTTC

size: -
J: TRBJ1-1
D: -
V: TRBV7-8
CDR3: CASSLSNMNTEAFF
DNA: TGTGCCAGCAGTCTTAGTAACATGAACACTGAAGCTTTCTTT

size: many
J: TRBJ1-1
D: -
V: TRBV29-1
CDR3: CSVDDTEAFF
DNA: TGCAGCGTTGACGACACTGAAGCTTTCTTT

size: few
J: TRBJ1-2
D: -
V: TRBV20-1
CDR3: CSANTVQGVRGYTF
DNA: TGCAGTGCTAATACAGTTCAAGGGGTTAGAGGCTACACCTTC

size: -
J: TRBJ2-7
D: -
V: TRBV2
CDR3: CASSVRLSSYEQYF
DNA: TGTGCCAGCAGTGTCCGACTTAGCTCCTACGAGCAGTACTTC

size: -
J: TRBJ2-7
D: TRBD1
V: TRBV20-1
CDR3: CSATDREADEQYF
DNA: TGCAGTGCTACCGACAGGGAAGCGGACGAGCAGTACTTC

size: few
J: TRBJ2-7
D: TRBD2
V: TRBV9
CDR3: CASSLSGSGPEQYF
DNA: TGTGCCAGCAGCCTTAGCGGGAGTGGTCCCGAGCAGTACTTC

size: few
J: TRBJ2-3
D: TRBD1
V: TRBV3-1
CDR3: CASSQEFGTGDPDTQYF
DNA: TGTGCCAGCAGCCAAGAATTTGGGACAGGGGACCCAGATACGCAGTATTTT

size: -
J: TRBJ2-1
D: -
V: TRBV3-1
CDR3: CASSQAPLTNNEQFF
DNA: TGTGCCAGCAGCCAAGCCCCCCTTACAAACAATGAGCAGTTCTTC

size: -
J: TRBJ2-2
D: -
V: TRBV19
CDR3: CASSRPPEAGELFF
DNA: TGTGCCAGTAGTAGGCCCCCCGAGGCCGGGGAGCTGTTTTTT

size: few
J: TRBJ2-7
D: TRBD1
V: TRBV29-1
CDR3: CSVVGQGGPFSSYEQYF
DNA: TGCAGCGTGGTGGGACAGGGGGGCCCTTTTTCTTCCTACGAGCAGTACTTC

size: many
J: TRBJ1-1
D: -
V: TRBV20-1
CDR3: CSAREQGIWNTEAFF
DNA: TGCAGTGCTAGAGAACAGGGTATTTGGAACACTGAAGCTTTCTTT

size: -
J: TRBJ2-3
D: -
V: TRBV29-1
CDR3: CSETRDGNTDTQYF
DNA: TGCAGCGAGACCAGGGACGGAAACACAGATACGCAGTATTTT

size: few
J: TRBJ2-7
D: -
V: TRBV12-3/TRBV12-4
CDR3: CASSSFQGAYEQYF
DNA: TGTGCCAGCAGTTCCTTCCAGGGTGCCTACGAGCAGTACTTC

size: -
J: TRBJ1-5
D: TRBD1
V: TRBV10-2
CDR3: CASSVGTGPYSNQPQHF
DNA: TGCGCCAGCAGTGTCGGGACAGGTCCTTATAGCAATCAGCCCCAGCATTTT

size: few
J: TRBJ2-5
D: -
V: TRBV7-3
CDR3: CASSKRGSYQETQYF
DNA: TGTGCCAGCAGCAAAAGGGGCAGCTACCAAGAGACCCAGTACTTC

size: few
J: TRBJ2-1
D: -
V: TRBV25-1
CDR3: CASSRPSLNEQFF
DNA: TGTGCCAGCAGTCGACCCTCTCTCAATGAGCAGTTCTTC

size: few
J: TRBJ2-6
D: -
V: TRBV29-1
CDR3: CSVTGSGANVLTF
DNA: TGCAGCGTCACAGGCTCTGGGGCCAACGTCCTGACTTTC

size: -
J: TRBJ2-2
D: TRBD1
V: TRBV6-4
CDR3: CASSEQGVGTGELFF
DNA: TGTGCCAGCAGTGAACAGGGGGTCGGCACCGGGGAGCTGTTTTTT

size: -
J: TRBJ2-4
D: -
V: TRBV3-1
CDR3: CASSQAGDENIQYF
DNA: TGTGCCAGCAGCCAAGCAGGGGATGAAAACATTCAGTACTTC